This TCR beta chain comes out of a study of T cells in Graves' hyperthyroidism and ophthalmopathy. Study background: Peripheral blood samples were taken at initial diagnosis, prior to any treatment. The study's findings and limits: Also found in blood were most expanded thyroid clonotypes above 0.001.

This clonotype was recorded at least ten times. Its target is not known. An absence of ophthalmopathy progression within 18 months meant stable Graves' hyperthyroidism. Each 10 ml fresh peripheral blood draw supplied the PBMCs. The CDR3 regions of TCR beta were amplified from RNA transcripts. Initially, a first-round RT-PCR of the TCR CDR3 employed the HTBI primer set. TCRdb recomputed calls from the multiplex PCR reads with MiXCR, one row per CDR3 protein. The sample records about 760,000 distinct CDR3 sequences, approximately 40% being singletons. Germline V lookup: CDR1 MNHNY, CDR2 SVGAGI (reference sequence). Trimming took 6 bases from V and 13 from J, leaving 19 bases between them. CDR3 length: 14 residues.

What was sequenced was blood. The clonotype comes from a woman between 40 and 55 years old with Graves' hyperthyroidism. The chain combines TRBV6-6 with TRBJ1-6; a possible D gene is TRBD1 (5 bases). The CDR3 here is CASSKTGTRLPLHF. In DNA form, the CDR3 reads TGTGCCAGCAGCAAGACCGGGACGAGACTTCCCCTCCACTTT.